What follows is one T cell receptor (beta chain) and its context. What antigen it recognizes has not been identified. Per-base quality was not reported, and no clone a single base away is much larger than it. The data were obtained in a study of T cell clonotyping in hematopoietic cell transplantation (dated by TCRdb to 2020 to 2022). Regarding the study in general: A total of 120 to 150 blood samples were gathered in the study from 35 consecutive transplant recipients along with their related donors. Patients were recruited between September 2015 and January 2017 and followed until September 2020 or death.

The paper as a whole reports these results and caveats: After transplant, TCR diversity in recipients dropped, and pathologically expanded clonotypes climbed progressively between day 30 and day 180. The sample size was limited, and CD4 and CD8 repertoire contributions could not be separated because cells were not sorted. Broader posttransplant TCR repertoire diversity was predicted by donor and pretransplant recipient Inverse Simpson Index values. Just a small fraction of recipient repertoires overlapped with donor repertoires, and more than 95% appeared de novo at the given depth.

Related transplant donors provided blood samples for TCR beta sequencing. Nuclei Lysis Solution was used to extract genomic DNA from fresh or cryopreserved unfractionated peripheral blood mononuclear cells. TCR beta CDR3 regions were amplified from genomic DNA with the immunoSEQ assay, a bias-controlled multiplex PCR using V- and J-specific primers. In a second PCR step, the CDR3 amplicons were tagged with a proprietary barcode plus Illumina adapter sequences. An Illumina MiSeq instrument was used to sequence the CDR3 libraries. As for the original processing: Export and quality control were performed with immunoSEQ Analyzer 3.0, and downstream analyses were performed with R Bioconductor and Immunarch. Repertoire metrics were calculated using only productive rearrangements within the normalized downsampled data set. In the normalized cohort, clonotypes with more than 5 templates were defined as pathologically expanded. Repertoire diversity was measured with the Inverse Simpson Index. The non-normalized data set was used for CMV-specificity analyses so that all clonotypes could be captured. TCRdb provides this immuneACCESS table in a form limited to in-frame rearrangements. Some clones are lacking; in checked studies, under half of them reflect an unresolved V gene, and why the rest are absent is not known. That table supplies the V and J calls and clone size; D and trimming were determined from the DNA. For this sample there are about 45,000 clones; 90% to 95% appear just once. The ten largest make up about 0.86% of the sample.

CDR1 and CDR2 (SGHRS, YFSETQ) derive from the germline V gene. Relative to germline, V is 0 bases shorter and J is 1 base shorter, with 7 bases between their ends. The CDR3 numbers 14 residues from cysteine through phenylalanine. Of the read, only the CDR3 DNA is kept; its 42 bases are in frame from base 1. The clonotype originates from a woman between 50 and 59 years old in good health. Some clones in this sample may be carry-over from other donors' samples. The sequenced sample consisted of peripheral blood mononuclear cells. The chain is encoded by TRBV5-1 joined to TRBJ2-5, with the D gene not clear enough to name. The CDR3 here reads CASSLGLLQETQYF. The sequenced DNA: TGCGCCAGCAGCTTGGGACTGCTCCAAGAGACCCAGTACTTC.